Sequencing of this TCR beta chain was carried out in a study of T cell repertoires in cytomegalovirus infection. Study-wide background: CMV epitopes in the study were HLA-C-restricted (recently identified) and HLA-B-restricted (well studied). CMV infection plus the matching HLA type was flagged by public TCR beta signatures. Study results and caveats: Summed frequency of public TCR beta families distinguished CMV carriers with the relevant HLA.

From the reads, TCRdb called clonotypes with MiXCR, one entry per CDR3 protein. The table has approximately 260,000 distinct CDR3 sequences, 20% to 25% seen once. A word on this clonotype: Its antigen is unidentified.

Germline CDR1 is SEHNR and CDR2 is FQNEAQ (reference sequence). This CDR3 has 15 amino acids. Losses at the gene ends were 5 bases for V and 5 bases for J; bases not matched to a gene: 9. The sample here was cultured PBMCs, taken from culture after CMV antigen stimulation. The sequence derives from a human donor in good health (CMV status not recorded). Some clones in this sample may be carry-over from other donors' samples. The gene calls are TRBV7-9 and TRBJ2-3; 8 bases are a match to TRBD2. The CDR3 sequence is CASSGKREWGDTQYF. The CDR3 coding sequence is TGTGCCAGCAGCGGAAAGCGGGAGTGGGGAGATACGCAGTATTTT.